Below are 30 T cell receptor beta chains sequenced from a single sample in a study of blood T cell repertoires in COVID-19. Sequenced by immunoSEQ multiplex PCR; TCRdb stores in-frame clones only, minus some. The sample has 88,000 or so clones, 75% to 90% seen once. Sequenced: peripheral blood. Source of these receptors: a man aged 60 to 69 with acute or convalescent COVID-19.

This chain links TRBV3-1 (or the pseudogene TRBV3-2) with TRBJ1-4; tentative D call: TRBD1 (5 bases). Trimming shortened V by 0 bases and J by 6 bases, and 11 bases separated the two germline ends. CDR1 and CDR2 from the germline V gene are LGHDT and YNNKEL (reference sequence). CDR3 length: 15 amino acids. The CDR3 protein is CASSQDSQGDEKLFF. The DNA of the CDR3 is TGTGCCAGCAGCCAAGATTCCCAGGGCGATGAAAAACTGTTTTTT.

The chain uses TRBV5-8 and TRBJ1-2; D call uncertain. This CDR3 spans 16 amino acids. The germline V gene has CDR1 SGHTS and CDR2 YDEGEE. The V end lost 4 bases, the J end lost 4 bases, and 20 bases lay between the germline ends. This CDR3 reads CASSSQVGSSLYGYTF. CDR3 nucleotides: TGTGCCAGCAGCAGTCAGGTCGGCAGCTCCCTCTATGGCTACACCTTC.

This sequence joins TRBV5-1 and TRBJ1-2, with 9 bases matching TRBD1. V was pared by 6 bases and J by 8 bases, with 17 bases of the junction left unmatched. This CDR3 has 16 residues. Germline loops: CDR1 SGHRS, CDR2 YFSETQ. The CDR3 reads CASTVRTGEQSAGYTF. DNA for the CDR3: TGCGCCAGCACCGTCCGGACAGGGGAACAATCGGCGGGCTACACCTTC.

The CDR3: CASSQDQPAGGQFF. The CDR3 DNA is TGTGCCAGCAGCCAAGATCAACCAGCGGGTGGGCAGTTCTTC. The chain links TRBV14 to TRBJ2-1; D may be TRBD2 (6 bases). Between the trimmed V and J ends, which lost 0 bases and 12 bases, there was a span of 15 bases. Germline-derived CDR1 and CDR2 are SGHDN and FVKESK. The CDR3 loop spans 14 amino acids.

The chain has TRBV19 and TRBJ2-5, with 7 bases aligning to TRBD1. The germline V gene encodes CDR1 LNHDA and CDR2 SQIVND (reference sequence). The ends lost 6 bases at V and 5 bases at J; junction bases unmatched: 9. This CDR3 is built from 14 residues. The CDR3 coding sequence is TGTGCCAGTAGGAGACCCGACAGGGACGAGACCCAGTACTTC. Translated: CASRRPDRDETQYF.

The CDR3 loop is CAWSVSTGALGGYTF. CDR3 nucleotide sequence: TGTGCCTGGAGTGTTTCGACAGGAGCCCTCGGGGGCTACACCTTC. The chain employs TRBV30 and TRBJ1-2, with a weak D call TRBD1 (6 bases). CDR1 is GTSNPN, CDR2 SVGIG, per germline (reference sequence). Between the trimmed V and J ends, which lost 0 bases and 8 bases, there was a span of 19 bases. This CDR3 region has 15 residues.

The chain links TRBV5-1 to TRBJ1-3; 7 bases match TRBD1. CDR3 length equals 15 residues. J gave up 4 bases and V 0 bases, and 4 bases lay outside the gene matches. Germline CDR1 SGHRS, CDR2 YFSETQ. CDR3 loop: CASSLGQGDGNTIYF. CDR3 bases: TGCGCCAGCAGCTTGGGCCAGGGGGACGGAAACACCATATATTTT.

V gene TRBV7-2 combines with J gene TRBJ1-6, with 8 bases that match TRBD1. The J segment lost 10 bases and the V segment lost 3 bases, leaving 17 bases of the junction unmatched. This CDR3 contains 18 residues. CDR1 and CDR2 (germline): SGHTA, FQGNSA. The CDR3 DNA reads TGTGCCAGCAGCTTGAAGGTTGGGGCTGCAGGGGGCAGATCACCCCTCCACTTT. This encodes CASSLKVGAAGGRSPLHF. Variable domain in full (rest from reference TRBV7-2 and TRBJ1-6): GAGVSQSPSNKVTEKGKDVELRCDPISGHTALYWYRQSLGQGLEFLIYFQGNSAPDKSGLPSDRFSAERTGGSVSTLTIQRTQQEDSAVYLCASSLKVGAAGGRSPLHFGNGTRLTVT.

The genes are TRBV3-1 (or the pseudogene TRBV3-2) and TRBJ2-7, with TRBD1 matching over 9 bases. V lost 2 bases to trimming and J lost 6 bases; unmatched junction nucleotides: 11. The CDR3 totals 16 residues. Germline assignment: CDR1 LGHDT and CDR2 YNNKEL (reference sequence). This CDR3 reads CASSQIVGDRAREQYF. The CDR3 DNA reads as TGTGCCAGCAGCCAAATTGTTGGGGACAGGGCCCGCGAGCAGTACTTC.

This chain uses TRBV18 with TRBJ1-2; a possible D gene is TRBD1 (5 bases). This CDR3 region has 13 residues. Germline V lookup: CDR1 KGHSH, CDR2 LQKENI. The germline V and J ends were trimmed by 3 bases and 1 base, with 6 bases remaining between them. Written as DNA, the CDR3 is TGTGCCAGCTCACCGCAGGGTAACTATGGCTACACCTTC. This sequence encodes CASSPQGNYGYTF.

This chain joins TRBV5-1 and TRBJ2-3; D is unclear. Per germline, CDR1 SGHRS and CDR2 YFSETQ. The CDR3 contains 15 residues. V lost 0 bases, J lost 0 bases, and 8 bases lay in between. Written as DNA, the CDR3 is TGCGCCAGCAGCTTGGCCCTAACTAGCACAGATACGCAGTATTTT. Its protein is CASSLALTSTDTQYF.

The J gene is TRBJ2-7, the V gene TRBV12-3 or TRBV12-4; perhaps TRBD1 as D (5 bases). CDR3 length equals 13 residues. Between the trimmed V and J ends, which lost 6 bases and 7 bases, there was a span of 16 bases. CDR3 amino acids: CASSRAGSGEQYF. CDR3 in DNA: TGTGCCAGCAGCAGGGCAGGGTCGGGTGAGCAGTACTTC.

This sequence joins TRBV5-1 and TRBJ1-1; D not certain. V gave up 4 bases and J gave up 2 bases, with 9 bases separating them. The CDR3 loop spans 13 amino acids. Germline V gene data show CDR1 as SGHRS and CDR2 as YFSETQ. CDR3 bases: TGCGCCAGCAGCATGCCGGGAAACACTGAAGCTTTCTTT. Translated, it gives CASSMPGNTEAFF.

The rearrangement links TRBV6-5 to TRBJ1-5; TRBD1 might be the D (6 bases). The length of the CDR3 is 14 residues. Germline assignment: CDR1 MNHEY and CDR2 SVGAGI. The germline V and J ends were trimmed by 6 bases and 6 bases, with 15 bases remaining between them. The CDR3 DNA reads TGTGCCAGCAGATCTACAGGGCGCGGTCAGCCCCAGCATTTT. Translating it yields CASRSTGRGQPQHF.

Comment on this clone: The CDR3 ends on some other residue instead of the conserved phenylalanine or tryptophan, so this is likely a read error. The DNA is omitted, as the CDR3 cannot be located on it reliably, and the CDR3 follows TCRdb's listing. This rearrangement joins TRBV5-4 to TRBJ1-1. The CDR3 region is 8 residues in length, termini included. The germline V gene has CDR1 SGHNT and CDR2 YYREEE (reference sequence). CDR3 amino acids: CASSRRGG.

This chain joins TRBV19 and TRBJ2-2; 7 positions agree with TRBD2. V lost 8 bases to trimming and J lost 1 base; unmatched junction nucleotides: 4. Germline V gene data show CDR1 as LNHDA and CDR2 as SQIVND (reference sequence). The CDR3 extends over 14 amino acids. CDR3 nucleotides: TGTGCCAGTCGAGGGACTAAGAACACCGGGGAGCTGTTTTTT. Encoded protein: CASRGTKNTGELFF.

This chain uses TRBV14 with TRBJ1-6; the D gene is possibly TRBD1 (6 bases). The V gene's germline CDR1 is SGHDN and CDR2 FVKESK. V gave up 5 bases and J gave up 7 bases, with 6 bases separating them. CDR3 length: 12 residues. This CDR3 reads CASSGQNSPLHF. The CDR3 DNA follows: TGTGCCAGCAGCGGACAGAATTCACCCCTCCACTTT. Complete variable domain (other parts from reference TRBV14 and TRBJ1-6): EAGVTQFPSHSVIEKGQTVTLRCDPISGHDNLYWYRRVMGKEIKFLLHFVKESKQDESGMPNNRFLAERTGGTYSTLKVQPAELEDSGVYFCASSGQNSPLHFGNGTRLTVT.

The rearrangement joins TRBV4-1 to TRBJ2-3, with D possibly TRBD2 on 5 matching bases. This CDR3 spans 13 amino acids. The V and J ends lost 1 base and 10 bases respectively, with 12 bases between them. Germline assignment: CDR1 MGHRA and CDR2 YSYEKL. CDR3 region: CASSQVPGMAQYF. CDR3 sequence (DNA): TGCGCCAGCAGCCAAGTACCGGGAATGGCGCAGTATTTT.

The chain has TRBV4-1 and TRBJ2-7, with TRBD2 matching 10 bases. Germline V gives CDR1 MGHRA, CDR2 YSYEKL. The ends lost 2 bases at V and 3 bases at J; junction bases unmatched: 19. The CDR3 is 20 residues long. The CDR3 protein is CASSQTLGTSAGRGGYEQYF. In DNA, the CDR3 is TGCGCCAGCAGCCAAACCCTCGGGACTAGCGCAGGGAGGGGGGGCTACGAGCAGTACTTC.

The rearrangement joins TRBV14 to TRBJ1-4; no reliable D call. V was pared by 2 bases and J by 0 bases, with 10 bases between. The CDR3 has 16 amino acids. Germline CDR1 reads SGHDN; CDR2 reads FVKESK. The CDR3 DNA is TGTGCCAGCAGCCAAAGAAGACTTGCAACTAATGAAAAACTGTTTTTT. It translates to CASSQRRLATNEKLFF.

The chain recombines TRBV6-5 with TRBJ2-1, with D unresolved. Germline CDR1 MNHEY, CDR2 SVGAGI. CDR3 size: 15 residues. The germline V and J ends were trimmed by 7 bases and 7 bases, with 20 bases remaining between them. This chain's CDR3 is CASTTSLTRSNEQFF. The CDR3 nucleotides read TGTGCCAGCACCACGTCCCTCACGAGGAGTAATGAGCAGTTCTTC.

The CDR3 nucleotides are TGTGCCAGTAGTAAACTAGCGGGGGGAGATACGCAGTATTTT. Its translation: CASSKLAGGDTQYF. The V gene is TRBV19, the J gene TRBJ2-3; TRBD2 matches at 12 bases. The CDR3 loop spans 14 amino acids. The germline CDR1 and CDR2 sequences are LNHDA and SQIVND (reference sequence). The V segment lost 4 bases and the J segment 5 bases; nucleotides outside the gene matches: 1. Looking up the rest from reference TRBV19 and TRBJ2-3 gives the full variable domain: DGGITQSPKYLFRKEGQNVTLSCEQNLNHDAMYWYRQDPGQGLRLIYYSQIVNDFQKGDIAEGYSVSREKKESFPLTVTSAQKNPTAFYLCASSKLAGGDTQYFGPGTRLTVL.

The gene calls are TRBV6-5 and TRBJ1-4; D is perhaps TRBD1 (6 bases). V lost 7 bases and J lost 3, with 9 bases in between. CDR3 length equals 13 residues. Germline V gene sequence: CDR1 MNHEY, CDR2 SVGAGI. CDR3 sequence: CASKRTANEKLFF. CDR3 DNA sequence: TGTGCCAGCAAGCGGACAGCTAATGAAAAACTGTTTTTT.

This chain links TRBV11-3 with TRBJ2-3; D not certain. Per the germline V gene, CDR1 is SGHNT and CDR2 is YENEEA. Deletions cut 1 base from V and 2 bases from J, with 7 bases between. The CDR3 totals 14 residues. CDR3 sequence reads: CASSLGAFTDTQYF. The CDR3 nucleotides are TGTGCCAGCAGCTTAGGCGCTTTCACAGATACGCAGTATTTT.

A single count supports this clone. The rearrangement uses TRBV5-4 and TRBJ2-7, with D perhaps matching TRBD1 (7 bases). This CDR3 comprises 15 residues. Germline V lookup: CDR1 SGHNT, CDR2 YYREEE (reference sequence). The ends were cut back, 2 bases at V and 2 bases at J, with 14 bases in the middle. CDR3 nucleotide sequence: TGTGCCAGCAGCTTCGGAGGGGGCAACGCCTACGAGCAGTACTTC. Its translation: CASSFGGGNAYEQYF.

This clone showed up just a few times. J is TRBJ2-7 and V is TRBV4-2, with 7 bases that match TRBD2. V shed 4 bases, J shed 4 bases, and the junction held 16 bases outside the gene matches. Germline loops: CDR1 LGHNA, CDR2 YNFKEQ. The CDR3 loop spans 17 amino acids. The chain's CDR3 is CASSPEGAGRILYEQYF. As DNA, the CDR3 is TGTGCCAGCAGCCCGGAGGGAGCGGGACGTATTTTGTACGAGCAGTACTTC.

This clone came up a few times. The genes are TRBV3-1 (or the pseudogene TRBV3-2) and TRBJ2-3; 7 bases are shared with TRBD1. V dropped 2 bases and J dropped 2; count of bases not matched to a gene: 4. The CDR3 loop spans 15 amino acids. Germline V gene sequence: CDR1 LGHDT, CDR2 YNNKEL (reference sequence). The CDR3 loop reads CASSQSGTVTDTQYF. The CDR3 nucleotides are TGTGCCAGCAGCCAATCGGGGACAGTCACAGATACGCAGTATTTT.

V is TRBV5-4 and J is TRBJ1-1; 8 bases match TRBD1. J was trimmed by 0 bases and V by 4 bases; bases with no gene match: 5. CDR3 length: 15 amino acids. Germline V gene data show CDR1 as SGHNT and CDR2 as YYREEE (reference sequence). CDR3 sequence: CASSPGQAVNTEAFF. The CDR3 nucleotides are TGTGCCAGCAGCCCGGGACAGGCAGTGAACACTGAAGCTTTCTTT.

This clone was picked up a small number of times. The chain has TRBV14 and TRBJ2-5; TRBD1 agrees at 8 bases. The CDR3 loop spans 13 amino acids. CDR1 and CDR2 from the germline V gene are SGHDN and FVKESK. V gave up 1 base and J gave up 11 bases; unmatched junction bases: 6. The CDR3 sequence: CASSQVTTGGQYF. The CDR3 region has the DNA TGTGCCAGCAGCCAAGTCACCACAGGGGGTCAGTACTTC.

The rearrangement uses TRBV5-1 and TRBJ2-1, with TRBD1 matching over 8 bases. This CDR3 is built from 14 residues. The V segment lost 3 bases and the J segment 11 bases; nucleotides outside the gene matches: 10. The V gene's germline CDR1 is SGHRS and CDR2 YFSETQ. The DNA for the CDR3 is TGCGCCAGCAGCTGGGTTAGGACAGGGAGAAAGCAGTTCTTC. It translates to CASSWVRTGRKQFF.